This entry concerns a single TCR beta chain. This CDR3 has 11 amino acids. Germline CDR1 reads SGHNT; CDR2 reads YYREEE (reference sequence). The V end was cut by 3 bases, the J end by 9 bases, with 8 bases between. This sample is part of a study of cytomegalovirus exposure and HLA in healthy donors. Some clones are missing from TCRdb's copy, which holds only in-frame ones; the method was immunoSEQ multiplex PCR. The repertoire holds about 73,000 clones, with approximately 95% as singletons. The V and J genes are TRBV5-4 and TRBJ2-3, with TRBD2 as a possible D gene (5 bases). Sample: PBMCs. This receptor was identified in a man aged 18 to 30 in good health and CMV-seronegative. DNA of the CDR3: TGTGCCAGCAGCTCCACGGGAACGCAGTATTTT. It specifies CASSSTGTQYF.